These 2 T cell receptor beta chains were sequenced from one sample in a study of vaccination effects on CD4 cells after COVID-19. This table comes from immunoSEQ multiplex PCR, and its TCRdb copy is limited to in-frame clones, with some not included. The data show over 80,000 clones, with more than 60% seen just once and roughly 1.2% held by the top ten. Antigens of these TCRs are unknown. Sequencing was preceded by expansion of antigen-specific CD4+ T cells with viral peptide pools in the ViraFEST assay. With roughly 10 days of culture completed, CD4+ T cells were isolated. Participants got two doses of BNT162b2 or mRNA-1273 vaccine. The material was CD4+ T cells from PBMCs cultured with HCoV-OC43 spike peptides, obtained after COVID-19 vaccination. The subset here: HCoV-OC43 spike overlapping peptide pool stimulation. Every receptor here comes from a human donor who received a COVID-19 vaccine.

The J gene is TRBJ2-1, the V gene TRBV7-9, with D hard to call. The length of the CDR3 is 11 residues. Germline CDR1 SEHNR, CDR2 FQNEAQ (reference sequence). V gave up 9 bases and J gave up 9 bases, with 12 bases separating them. CDR3 residues: CASAVVGEQFF. Written as DNA, the CDR3 is TGTGCCAGTGCGGTTGTGGGTGAGCAGTTCTTC.

The V call is TRBV21-1, the J call TRBJ2-4; the table's D call, TRBD1, has no DNA check behind it. TRBV21-1 is marked as a pseudogene. The CDR3 sequence is 17 residues long. The CDR3 DNA reads TGTGCCAGCAGCAAGGAGACAGGTAGTGTCGCCAAAAACATTCAGTACTTC. Protein sequence: CASSKETGSVAKNIQYF.